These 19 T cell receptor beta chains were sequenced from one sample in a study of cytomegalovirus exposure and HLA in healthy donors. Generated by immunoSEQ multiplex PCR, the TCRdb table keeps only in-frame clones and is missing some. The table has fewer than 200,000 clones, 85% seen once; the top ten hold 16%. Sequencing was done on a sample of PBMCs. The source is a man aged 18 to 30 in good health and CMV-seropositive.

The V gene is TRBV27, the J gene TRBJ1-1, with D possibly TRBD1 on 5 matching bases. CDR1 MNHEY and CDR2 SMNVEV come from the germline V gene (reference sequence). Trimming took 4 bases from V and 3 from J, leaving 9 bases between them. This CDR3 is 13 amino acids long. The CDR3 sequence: CASSWGEDTEAFF. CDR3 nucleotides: TGTGCCAGCAGTTGGGGCGAGGACACTGAAGCTTTCTTT.

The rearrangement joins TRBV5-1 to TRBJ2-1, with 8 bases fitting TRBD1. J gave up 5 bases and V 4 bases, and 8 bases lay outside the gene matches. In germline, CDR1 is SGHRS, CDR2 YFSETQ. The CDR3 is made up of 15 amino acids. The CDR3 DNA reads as TGCGCCAGCAGCCGCAGGGGGCTTGAAAACAATGAGCAGTTCTTC. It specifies CASSRRGLENNEQFF. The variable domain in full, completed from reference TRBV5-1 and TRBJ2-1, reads KAGVTQTPRYLIKTRGQQVTLSCSPISGHRSVSWYQQTPGQGLQFLFEYFSETQRNKGNFPGRFSGRQFSNSRSEMNVSTLELGDSALYLCASSRRGLENNEQFFGPGTRLTVL.

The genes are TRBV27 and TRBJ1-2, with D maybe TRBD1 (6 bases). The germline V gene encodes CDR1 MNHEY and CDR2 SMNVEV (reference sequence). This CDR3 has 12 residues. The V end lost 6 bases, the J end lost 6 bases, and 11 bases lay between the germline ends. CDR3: CASRGGRNGYTF. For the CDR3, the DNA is TGTGCCAGCAGGGGGGGGCGGAATGGCTACACCTTC.

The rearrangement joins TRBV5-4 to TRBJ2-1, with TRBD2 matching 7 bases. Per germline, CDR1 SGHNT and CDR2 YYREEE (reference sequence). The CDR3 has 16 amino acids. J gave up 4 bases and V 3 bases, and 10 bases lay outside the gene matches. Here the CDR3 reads CASSSGGTGEYNEQFF. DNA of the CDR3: TGTGCCAGCAGCTCCGGGGGGACGGGGGAGTACAATGAGCAGTTCTTC.

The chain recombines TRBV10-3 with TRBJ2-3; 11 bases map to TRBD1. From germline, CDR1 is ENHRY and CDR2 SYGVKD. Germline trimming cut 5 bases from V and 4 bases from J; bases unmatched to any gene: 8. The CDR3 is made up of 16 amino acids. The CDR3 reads CAISFSGTGGADTQYF. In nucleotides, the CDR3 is TGTGCCATCAGTTTTTCCGGGACAGGGGGAGCAGATACGCAGTATTTT.

CDR3 DNA sequence: TGTGCCAGCAGTTACGATCAGGGTCCGGGCGAGCAGTACTTC. Protein: CASSYDQGPGEQYF. This rearrangement joins TRBV6-5 to TRBJ2-7; D may be TRBD1 (5 bases). V was shortened by 2 bases and J by 6 bases, with 14 bases between the two germline ends. CDR3 size: 14 residues. The germline CDR1 and CDR2 sequences are MNHEY and SVGAGI.

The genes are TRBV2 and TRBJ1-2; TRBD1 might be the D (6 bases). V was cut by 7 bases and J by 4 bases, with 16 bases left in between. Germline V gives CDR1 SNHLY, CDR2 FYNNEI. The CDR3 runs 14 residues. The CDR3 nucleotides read TGTGCCAGCACTCAAGACAGGAGGACCTATGGCTACACCTTC. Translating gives CASTQDRRTYGYTF.

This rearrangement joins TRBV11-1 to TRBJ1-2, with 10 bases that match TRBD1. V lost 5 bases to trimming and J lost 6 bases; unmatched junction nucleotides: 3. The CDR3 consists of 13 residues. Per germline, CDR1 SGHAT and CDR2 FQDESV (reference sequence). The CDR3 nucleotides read TGTGCCAGCAGCCCGGACAGGGGGGATGGCTACACCTTC. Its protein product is CASSPDRGDGYTF. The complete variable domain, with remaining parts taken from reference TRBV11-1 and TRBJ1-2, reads EAEVAQSPRYKITEKSQAVAFWCDPISGHATLYWYRQILGQGPELLVQFQDESVVDDSQLPKDRFSAERLKGVDSTLKIQPAELGDSAMYLCASSPDRGDGYTFGSGTRLTVV.

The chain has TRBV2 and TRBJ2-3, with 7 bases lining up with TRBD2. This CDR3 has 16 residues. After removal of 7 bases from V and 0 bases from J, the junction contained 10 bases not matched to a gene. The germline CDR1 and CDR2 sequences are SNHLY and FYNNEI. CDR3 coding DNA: TGTGCCAGCAATCCCCCTAGCGGAGCTAGCACAGATACGCAGTATTTT. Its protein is CASNPPSGASTDTQYF.

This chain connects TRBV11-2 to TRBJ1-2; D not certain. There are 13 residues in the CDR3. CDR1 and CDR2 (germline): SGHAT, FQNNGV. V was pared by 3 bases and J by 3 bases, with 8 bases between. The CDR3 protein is CASSFGTDYGYTF. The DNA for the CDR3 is TGTGCCAGCAGCTTCGGTACGGACTATGGCTACACCTTC.

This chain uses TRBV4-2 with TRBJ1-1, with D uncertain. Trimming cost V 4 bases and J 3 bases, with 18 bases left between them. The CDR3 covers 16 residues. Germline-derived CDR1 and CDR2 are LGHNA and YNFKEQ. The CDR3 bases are TGTGCCAGCAGCCCGGCCGGCGGGCAGACGGACACTGAAGCTTTCTTT. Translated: CASSPAGGQTDTEAFF.

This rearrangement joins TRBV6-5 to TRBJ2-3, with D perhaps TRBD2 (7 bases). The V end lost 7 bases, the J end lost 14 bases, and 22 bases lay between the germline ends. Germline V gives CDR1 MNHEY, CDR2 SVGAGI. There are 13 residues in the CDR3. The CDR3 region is CASTTPRGDIMYF. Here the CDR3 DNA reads TGTGCCAGCACCACCCCACGGGGGGACATTATGTATTTT.

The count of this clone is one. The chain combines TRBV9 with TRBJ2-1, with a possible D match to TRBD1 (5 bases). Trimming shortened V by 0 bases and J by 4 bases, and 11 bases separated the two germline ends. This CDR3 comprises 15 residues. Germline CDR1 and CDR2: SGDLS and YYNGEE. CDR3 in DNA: TGTGCCAGCAGCGTAGTGGGGCTAGGGTACAATGAGCAGTTCTTC. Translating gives CASSVVGLGYNEQFF.

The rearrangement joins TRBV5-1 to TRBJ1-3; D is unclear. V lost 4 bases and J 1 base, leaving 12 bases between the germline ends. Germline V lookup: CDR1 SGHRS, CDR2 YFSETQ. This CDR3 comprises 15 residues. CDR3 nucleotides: TGCGCCAGCAGCACCGTCGGGAATTCTGGAAACACCATATATTTT. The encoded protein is CASSTVGNSGNTIYF.

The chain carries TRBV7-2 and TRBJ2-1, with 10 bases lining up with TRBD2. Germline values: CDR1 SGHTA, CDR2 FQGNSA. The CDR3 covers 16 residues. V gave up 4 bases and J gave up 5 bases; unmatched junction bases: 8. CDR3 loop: CASSSSGTSANNEQFF. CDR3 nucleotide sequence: TGTGCCAGCAGCTCCTCCGGGACTAGCGCAAACAATGAGCAGTTCTTC.

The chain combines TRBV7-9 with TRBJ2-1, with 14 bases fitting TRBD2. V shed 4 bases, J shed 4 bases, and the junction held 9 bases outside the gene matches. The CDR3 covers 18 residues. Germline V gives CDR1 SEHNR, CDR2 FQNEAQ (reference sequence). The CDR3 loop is CASSSTRTSGRPYNEQFF. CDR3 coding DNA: TGTGCCAGCAGCTCTACTAGGACTAGCGGGAGGCCATACAATGAGCAGTTCTTC.

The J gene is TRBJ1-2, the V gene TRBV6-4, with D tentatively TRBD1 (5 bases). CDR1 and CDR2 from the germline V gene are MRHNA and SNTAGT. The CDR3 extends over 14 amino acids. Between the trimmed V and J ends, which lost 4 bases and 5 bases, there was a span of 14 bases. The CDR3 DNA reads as TGTGCCAGCAGTGTGGACATTCTTTCTTATGGCTACACCTTC. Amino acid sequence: CASSVDILSYGYTF.

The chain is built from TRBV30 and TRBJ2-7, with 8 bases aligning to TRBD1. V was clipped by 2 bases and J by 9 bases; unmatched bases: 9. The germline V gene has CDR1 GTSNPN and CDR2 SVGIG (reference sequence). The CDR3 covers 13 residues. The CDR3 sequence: CAWSPGLQGGQYF. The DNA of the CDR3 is TGTGCCTGGAGTCCAGGCTTACAGGGGGGGCAGTACTTC.

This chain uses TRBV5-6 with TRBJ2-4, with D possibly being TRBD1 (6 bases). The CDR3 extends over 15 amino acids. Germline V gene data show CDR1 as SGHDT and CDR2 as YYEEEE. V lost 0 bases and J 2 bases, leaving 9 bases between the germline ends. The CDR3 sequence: CASSLEGVSKNIQYF. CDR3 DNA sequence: TGTGCCAGCAGCTTGGAGGGGGTGTCCAAAAACATTCAGTACTTC.